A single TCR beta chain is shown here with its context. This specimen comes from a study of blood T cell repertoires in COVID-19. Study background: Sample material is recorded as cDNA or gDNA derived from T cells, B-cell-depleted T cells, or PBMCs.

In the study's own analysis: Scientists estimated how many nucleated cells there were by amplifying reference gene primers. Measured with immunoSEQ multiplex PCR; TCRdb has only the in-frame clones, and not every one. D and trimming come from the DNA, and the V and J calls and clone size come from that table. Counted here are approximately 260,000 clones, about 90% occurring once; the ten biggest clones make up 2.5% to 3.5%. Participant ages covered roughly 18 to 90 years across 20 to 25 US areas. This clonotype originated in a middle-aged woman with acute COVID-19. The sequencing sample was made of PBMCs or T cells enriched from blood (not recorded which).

CDR3 sequence reads: CASSLHITDRTLAPGNTIYF. The DNA of the CDR3 is TGCGCCAGCAGCTTGCATATCACGGACAGAACATTAGCACCTGGAAACACCATATATTTT. The chain uses TRBV5-1 and TRBJ1-3, with D perhaps matching TRBD1 (6 bases). Trimming stripped 1 base from V and 2 bases from J, with 25 bases between. The CDR3 loop spans 20 amino acids. From germline, CDR1 is SGHRS and CDR2 YFSETQ.